Below are 25 T cell receptor beta chains sequenced from a single sample in a study of T cells in Graves' hyperthyroidism and ophthalmopathy. Authors of the study amplified TCR beta CDR3 regions from RNA transcripts. First-round RT-PCR targeting the TCR CDR3 was performed with the HTBI primer set. TCRdb processed the multiplex PCR reads anew with MiXCR; each CDR3 protein has one entry. The table includes approximately 300,000 distinct CDR3 sequences, approximately 17% detected once. Sequencing input: blood. The receptors stem from a man younger than 40 with Graves' hyperthyroidism.

Ten or more counts support this clonotype. CDR3 nucleotide sequence: TGTGCCAGCAGCCCCCCAGAGTCCTACGAGCAGTACTTC. Translation gives CASSPPESYEQYF. The chain is built from TRBV11-3 and TRBJ2-7; no reliable D call. CDR1 is SGHNT and CDR2 is YENEEA in the germline V gene. CDR3 length: 13 residues. Trimming left V 5 bases short and J 1 base short, with 9 bases between. The full variable domain, with the rest looked up from reference TRBV11-3 and TRBJ2-7, is EAGVVQSPRYKIIEKKQPVAFWCNPISGHNTLYWYLQNLGQGPELLIRYENEEAVDDSQLPKDRFSAERLKGVDSTLKIQPAELGDSAVYLCASSPPESYEQYFGPGTRLTVT.

This clonotype was seen many times. V and J are TRBV10-1 and TRBJ1-1; maybe TRBD1 (5 bases). V dropped 5 bases and J dropped 3 bases, with 10 bases sitting between them. The CDR3 has 13 residues. Germline V gives CDR1 WNHNN, CDR2 SYGVQD (reference sequence). The CDR3 reads CASSSREYTEAFF. The CDR3 nucleotides are TGCGCCAGCAGTAGCAGGGAATACACTGAAGCTTTCTTT.

In the case of this clonotype: Given the absence of the conserved phenylalanine or tryptophan at the CDR3 end, a read error is likely. V is TRBV20-1 and J is TRBJ1-2; D not certain. Trimming cost V 5 bases and J 4 bases, with 8 bases left between them. CDR1 is DFQATT and CDR2 is SNEGSKA in the germline V gene (reference sequence). The CDR3 has 11 amino acids. The CDR3, as DNA: TGCAGTGCTGTAGGGAGCTATGGCTACACCTCC. Encoded protein: CSAVGSYGYTS.

This clonotype appeared many times. V gene TRBV29-1 combines with J gene TRBJ1-1; D might be TRBD1 (6 bases). Trimming removed 6 bases from V and 3 bases from J, with 20 bases in between. Germline loops: CDR1 SQVTM, CDR2 ANQGSEA. This CDR3 has 15 residues. The CDR3 spells CSVRSSTGVDTEAFF. The CDR3 nucleotides read TGCAGCGTGAGATCATCGACAGGAGTGGACACTGAAGCTTTCTTT.

The chain joins TRBV6-1 to TRBJ2-7; 7 bases agree with TRBD2. The CDR3 spans 15 residues. Germline V gene lookup returns CDR1 MNHNS and CDR2 SASEGT. V shed 0 bases and J 4 bases; nucleotides not matched to a gene: 6. In nucleotides, the CDR3 is TGTGCCAGCAGTGAAGCCCTAGCGGCCCATTACGAGCAGTACTTC. Translated, it gives CASSEALAAHYEQYF.

This clonotype was seen repeatedly, ten times or more. This rearrangement joins TRBV12-3 or TRBV12-4 to TRBJ2-1; perhaps D is TRBD1 or TRBD2 (5 bases each). Trimming cost V 7 bases and J 4 bases, with 14 bases left between them. There are 14 residues in the CDR3. The CDR3 sequence is CASTLPGGYNEQFF. The CDR3 DNA reads TGTGCCAGCACCCTACCTGGGGGTTACAATGAGCAGTTCTTC.

This chain joins TRBV19 and TRBJ1-2; tentatively, D is TRBD1 (6 bases). This CDR3 contains 17 residues. Germline lookup yields CDR1 LNHDA and CDR2 SQIVND (reference sequence). Between the trimmed V and J ends, which lost 7 bases and 6 bases, there was a span of 27 bases. CDR3 DNA: TGTGCCAGTACCAATAGAAGTCCAGGGGCGTTGGAGAATGGCTACACCTTC. Translation gives CASTNRSPGALENGYTF.

Ten or more counts support this clonotype. The chain carries TRBV6-1 and TRBJ2-5; 11 bases align to TRBD2. Unmatched junction bases numbered 0, after V lost 2 bases and J lost 1 base. The CDR3 loop spans 15 amino acids. Germline V CDR1 and CDR2: MNHNS, SASEGT. The CDR3 DNA follows: TGTGCCAGCAGTGAACTAGCGGGAGGCCAAGAGACCCAGTACTTC. Encoded protein: CASSELAGGQETQYF.

This clonotype has a count of ten or more. The genes are TRBV7-3 and TRBJ1-1; 10 bases fit TRBD1. Trimming took 5 bases from V and 0 from J; bases not matched to a gene: 3. Germline lookup yields CDR1 SGHTA and CDR2 FQGTGA. This CDR3 has 15 residues. This chain's CDR3 is CASSPTGGLNTEAFF. The DNA for the CDR3 is TGTGCCAGCAGCCCGACAGGGGGCTTGAACACTGAAGCTTTCTTT.

V usage is TRBV29-1 and J usage is TRBJ1-2; 7 bases fit TRBD1. After removal of 0 bases from V and 6 bases from J, the junction contained 4 bases not matched to a gene. Germline CDR1 reads SQVTM; CDR2 reads ANQGSEA. The CDR3 consists of 13 residues. The CDR3: CSVEDSGGDGYTF. CDR3 sequence (DNA): TGCAGCGTTGAAGATTCAGGGGGGGATGGCTACACCTTC.

This clonotype showed up many times. The rearrangement joins TRBV12-3 or TRBV12-4 to TRBJ2-1; D gene uncertain. With 3 bases removed from V and 6 bases from J, the gap between germline ends came to 12 bases. The CDR3 spans 14 residues. The CDR3 DNA is TGTGCCAGCAGTTTCCTAGGGATCGGCAATGAGCAGTTCTTC. Amino acids: CASSFLGIGNEQFF.

This clonotype was seen at least ten times. The genes are TRBV3-1 and TRBJ2-7; TRBD1 matches 7 bases. V lost 3 bases to trimming and J lost 3 bases; unmatched junction nucleotides: 5. Germline assignment: CDR1 LGHDT and CDR2 YNNKEL (reference sequence). This CDR3 is 14 amino acids long. The CDR3 DNA is TGTGCCAGCAGCCATAGGGCAGGGGGCTACGAGCAGTACTTC. Translated, it gives CASSHRAGGYEQYF.

The chain has TRBV28 and TRBJ1-2; D ambiguous. The CDR3 runs to 17 residues. With 6 bases removed from V and 8 bases from J, the gap between germline ends came to 28 bases. Per the germline V gene, CDR1 is MDHEN and CDR2 is SYDVKM. The CDR3 bases are TGTGCCAGCAGAGGACGGTTTAGAGTTGGTGGTGCTAGGGGCTACACCTTC. Translation: CASRGRFRVGGARGYTF.

This clonotype was detected many times. V is TRBV28 and J is TRBJ2-7; 11 bases match TRBD2. V lost 5 bases, J lost 6 bases, and 12 bases stayed unmatched. This CDR3 has 16 amino acids. CDR1 and CDR2 (germline): MDHEN, SYDVKM. The DNA of the CDR3 is TGTGCCAGCAGTGAGCAACTAGCGGGAGTTTCCCGCGAGCAGTACTTC. Translated: CASSEQLAGVSREQYF.

This clonotype appeared many times. The chain combines TRBV10-3 with TRBJ2-7; the match to TRBD1 covers 7 bases. Per the germline V gene, CDR1 is ENHRY and CDR2 is SYGVKD. CDR3 size: 14 residues. The ends lost 9 bases at V and 5 bases at J; junction bases unmatched: 13. This CDR3 is CAISRTGIGDEQYF. As DNA, the CDR3 is TGTGCCATATCCCGGACAGGCATTGGAGACGAGCAGTACTTC.

The V call is TRBV10-3, the J call TRBJ2-7; D call uncertain. Trimming stripped 0 bases from V and 7 bases from J, with 4 bases between. Germline V lookup: CDR1 ENHRY, CDR2 SYGVKD. The CDR3 runs 11 residues. The CDR3 protein is CAISESLEQYF. As DNA, the CDR3 is TGTGCCATCAGTGAGTCGTTAGAGCAGTACTTC.

The J gene is TRBJ2-1, the V gene TRBV7-2; 10 nucleotides match TRBD2. Per germline, CDR1 SGHTA and CDR2 FQGNSA. The ends lost 5 bases at V and 10 bases at J; junction bases unmatched: 5. CDR3 length: 13 amino acids. Written as DNA, the CDR3 is TGTGCCAGCAGCCGAATAGCGGGAGGCGAGCAGTTCTTC. It is translated as CASSRIAGGEQFF.

This clonotype was seen at least ten times. CDR3 in DNA: TGTGCCAGCACCCGAGGACGGGTCCAAGAGACCCAGTACTTC. Protein product: CASTRGRVQETQYF. The chain couples TRBV3-1 to TRBJ2-5; no definite D call. Germline V lookup: CDR1 LGHDT, CDR2 YNNKEL (reference sequence). Trimming pared 7 bases from V and 1 base from J, leaving 13 bases between. This CDR3 spans 14 amino acids.

This clonotype was detected ten times or more. V gene TRBV7-2 combines with J gene TRBJ2-5; D unresolved. Per germline, CDR1 SGHTA and CDR2 FQGNSA. This CDR3 comprises 13 residues. V lost 5 bases and J lost 1, with 8 bases in between. The CDR3 protein is CASSLHLQETQYF. The CDR3 nucleotides are TGTGCCAGCAGCCTTCACCTCCAAGAGACCCAGTACTTC.

The sample holds a few counts of this clonotype. The rearrangement joins TRBV7-9 to TRBJ1-1; D ambiguous. Trimming took off 4 bases at V and 7 bases at J, with 13 bases between the two ends. Germline CDR1 and CDR2: SEHNR and FQNEAQ (reference sequence). The length of the CDR3 is 13 residues. The CDR3 is CASSYGPSREAFF. For the CDR3, the DNA is TGTGCCAGCAGCTACGGTCCCTCCCGTGAAGCTTTCTTT. Together with reference TRBV7-9 and TRBJ1-1, the CDR3 gives the full variable domain: DTGVSQNPRHKITKRGQNVTFRCDPISEHNRLYWYRQTLGQGPEFLTYFQNEAQLEKSRLLSDRFSAERPKGSFSTLEIQRTEQGDSAMYLCASSYGPSREAFFGQGTRLTVV.

This clonotype has a count of ten or more. The rearrangement joins TRBV19 to TRBJ2-3; the match to TRBD2 covers 9 bases. Per the germline V gene, CDR1 is LNHDA and CDR2 is SQIVND (reference sequence). This CDR3 contains 15 residues. Losses at the gene ends were 7 bases for V and 2 bases for J; bases not matched to a gene: 7. CDR3 residues: CASKIAGDPTDTQYF. Written as DNA, the CDR3 is TGTGCCAGTAAAATAGCGGGAGACCCCACAGATACGCAGTATTTT.

Turning to this clonotype: The CDR3 ends on some other residue instead of the conserved phenylalanine or tryptophan, so this is likely a read error. This chain links TRBV29-1 with TRBJ1-2; 11 nucleotides align to TRBD1. CDR1 is SQVTM, CDR2 ANQGSEA, per germline. Unmatched junction bases numbered 6, after V lost 6 bases and J lost 3 bases. The CDR3 extends over 14 amino acids. The CDR3 DNA is TGCAGCGTGCGAGGGACAGGGGGGGACTATGGCTACACCTCC. This translates into CSVRGTGGDYGYTS.

The sample holds many counts of this clonotype. This chain links TRBV5-8 with TRBJ1-5; unclear D gene. The length of the CDR3 is 13 residues. Germline V gene sequence: CDR1 SGHTS, CDR2 YDEGEE. The ends were cut back, 3 bases at V and 9 bases at J, with 13 bases in the middle. This CDR3 is CASSSPPSPPQHF. The CDR3 region has the DNA TGTGCCAGCAGCTCCCCTCCTTCGCCGCCCCAGCATTTT.

This clonotype was counted a few times. This chain joins TRBV28 and TRBJ2-6, with D hard to call. V gave up 6 bases and J gave up 0 bases, with 15 bases separating them. Germline CDR1 MDHEN, CDR2 SYDVKM. The CDR3 has 17 residues. The CDR3 nucleotides are TGTGCCAGCAGGGCCGGGCCAATATACTCTGGGGCCAACGTCCTGACTTTC. Its translation is CASRAGPIYSGANVLTF.

This clonotype showed up just a few times. V is TRBV30 and J is TRBJ2-7; the match to TRBD2 covers 7 bases. With V trimmed by 4 bases and J by 7 bases, 10 bases remained unmatched. Germline CDR1 and CDR2: GTSNPN and SVGIG (reference sequence). This CDR3 region has 13 residues. CDR3 bases: TGTGCCTGGACAAGCGGGGCCGCCCCGGAGCAGTACTTC. Translation: CAWTSGAAPEQYF. The full variable domain, with the rest looked up from reference TRBV30 and TRBJ2-7, is SQTIHQWPATLVQPVGSPLSLECTVEGTSNPNLYWYRQAAGRGLQLLFYSVGIGQISSEVPQNLSASRPQDRQFILSSKKLLLSDSGFYLCAWTSGAAPEQYFGPGTRLTVT.